This is a list of T cell receptor beta chains from one sample in a study of T cells after yellow fever vaccination. Via MiXCR, TCRdb re-called the 5' RACE reads, giving one row per CDR3 protein. The sample lists hundreds of thousands of distinct CDR3 sequences, approximately 3.9% occurring once. Sample: PBMCs, taken on the day of the yellow fever booster vaccination. The receptor set was obtained from a young man who received the YFV17D yellow fever vaccine. Both conserved end residues are part of each CDR3. The D gene is left open where the match is weak. Where a row states a size, it is once, few, many or the class of an expanded clone; other rows omit it.

abundance: few; j_gene: TRBJ1-2; d_gene: .; v_gene: TRBV19; CDR3aa: CASSIDLGVYGYTF; CDR3nt: TGTGCCAGTAGTATAGATCTGGGAGTCTATGGCTACACCTTC
abundance: few; j_gene: TRBJ2-1; d_gene: TRBD2; v_gene: TRBV7-2; CDR3aa: CASSPRGLAGRYNEQFF; CDR3nt: TGTGCCAGCAGCCCTCGGGGACTAGCGGGGAGGTACAATGAGCAGTTCTTC
abundance: few; j_gene: TRBJ2-2; d_gene: .; v_gene: TRBV24-1; CDR3aa: CATSDFQADPSPQYTGELFF; CDR3nt: TGTGCCACCAGTGATTTCCAGGCGGACCCAAGCCCCCAATACACCGGGGAGCTGTTTTTT
abundance: many; j_gene: TRBJ2-2; d_gene: .; v_gene: TRBV7-2; CDR3aa: CASSLSGLIGELFF; CDR3nt: TGTGCCAGCAGCTTATCGGGATTGATCGGGGAGCTGTTTTTT
abundance: few; j_gene: TRBJ2-5; d_gene: .; v_gene: TRBV7-2; CDR3aa: CASSLSIVGLGEGETQYF; CDR3nt: TGTGCCAGCAGCTTAAGTATAGTCGGCCTAGGCGAAGGGGAGACCCAGTACTTC
abundance: .; j_gene: TRBJ2-1; d_gene: TRBD1; v_gene: TRBV12-3/TRBV12-4; CDR3aa: CASSRTGLSYNEQFF; CDR3nt: TGTGCCAGCAGTCGGACAGGTCTTTCCTACAATGAGCAGTTCTTC
abundance: .; j_gene: TRBJ1-2; d_gene: .; v_gene: TRBV18; CDR3aa: CASSPNPANYGYTF; CDR3nt: TGTGCCAGCTCACCGAACCCAGCTAACTATGGCTACACCTTC
abundance: .; j_gene: TRBJ2-2; d_gene: TRBD2; v_gene: TRBV6-5; CDR3aa: CASSYRNPGLPLLGDTGELFF; CDR3nt: TGTGCCAGCAGTTACCGGAACCCGGGACTACCGTTATTAGGTGACACCGGGGAGCTGTTTTTT
abundance: .; j_gene: TRBJ1-5; d_gene: .; v_gene: TRBV10-3; CDR3aa: CAISEESRGFGQPQHF; CDR3nt: TGTGCCATCAGTGAGGAGTCCCGCGGATTCGGTCAGCCCCAGCATTTT
abundance: many; j_gene: TRBJ2-1; d_gene: .; v_gene: TRBV28; CDR3aa: CASSLSHPYNEQFF; CDR3nt: TGTGCCAGCAGTTTATCCCACCCTTACAATGAGCAGTTCTTC
abundance: many; j_gene: TRBJ2-7; d_gene: .; v_gene: TRBV14; CDR3aa: CASSPGTPGEQYF; CDR3nt: TGTGCCAGCAGTCCCGGGACACCCGGGGAGCAGTACTTC
abundance: many; j_gene: TRBJ2-3; d_gene: .; v_gene: TRBV20-1; CDR3aa: CSARPLAWQGTQYF; CDR3nt: TGCAGTGCTAGACCGCTAGCATGGCAGGGTACGCAGTATTTT
abundance: few; j_gene: TRBJ1-1; d_gene: .; v_gene: TRBV20-1; CDR3aa: CSARGDLNTEAFF; CDR3nt: TGCAGTGCTAGGGGGGACCTGAACACTGAAGCTTTCTTT
abundance: few; j_gene: TRBJ2-1; d_gene: TRBD2; v_gene: TRBV5-4; CDR3aa: CASSRGGFVNEQFF; CDR3nt: TGTGCCAGCAGCCGGGGGGGTTTTGTGAATGAGCAGTTCTTC
abundance: many; j_gene: TRBJ2-3; d_gene: .; v_gene: TRBV27; CDR3aa: CASSKQTGTDTQYF; CDR3nt: TGTGCCAGCAGTAAACAGACGGGCACAGATACGCAGTATTTT
abundance: .; j_gene: TRBJ2-7; d_gene: .; v_gene: TRBV18; CDR3aa: CASSPPWTRGGYEQYF; CDR3nt: TGTGCCAGCTCACCACCGTGGACCCGTGGAGGCTACGAGCAGTACTTC
abundance: few; j_gene: TRBJ2-1; d_gene: .; v_gene: TRBV12-3/TRBV12-4; CDR3aa: CASRTGSFGRQFF; CDR3nt: TGTGCCAGCAGGACAGGTTCCTTTGGGCGACAGTTCTTC
abundance: many; j_gene: TRBJ2-3; d_gene: TRBD1; v_gene: TRBV4-1; CDR3aa: CASSQEPGQGLRDTQYF; CDR3nt: TGCGCCAGCAGCCAAGAACCGGGACAGGGGCTCAGAGATACGCAGTATTTT
abundance: .; j_gene: TRBJ2-1; d_gene: .; v_gene: TRBV7-9; CDR3aa: CASSASPEVVNEQFF; CDR3nt: TGTGCCAGCAGTGCTAGCCCAGAGGTGGTCAATGAGCAGTTCTTC
abundance: many; j_gene: TRBJ1-1; d_gene: .; v_gene: TRBV7-2; CDR3aa: CASSFGRAEAFF; CDR3nt: TGTGCCAGCAGCTTCGGACGCGCTGAAGCTTTCTTT
abundance: many; j_gene: TRBJ2-1; d_gene: .; v_gene: TRBV7-2; CDR3aa: CASSFHSSYNEQFF; CDR3nt: TGTGCCAGCAGCTTCCATAGCTCCTACAATGAGCAGTTCTTC
abundance: .; j_gene: TRBJ1-5; d_gene: .; v_gene: TRBV12-3/TRBV12-4; CDR3aa: CASSLRLQGGNQPQHF; CDR3nt: TGTGCCAGCAGTTTACGATTACAGGGAGGGAACCAGCCCCAGCATTTT
abundance: many; j_gene: TRBJ2-3; d_gene: TRBD2; v_gene: TRBV12-3/TRBV12-4; CDR3aa: CASSFGGAGDTQYF; CDR3nt: TGTGCCAGCAGTTTCGGGGGGGCCGGAGATACGCAGTATTTT
abundance: many; j_gene: TRBJ2-5; d_gene: .; v_gene: TRBV7-2; CDR3aa: CASSLKSQGLSWTQYF; CDR3nt: TGTGCCAGCAGCTTAAAGTCCCAGGGCTTGAGTTGGACCCAGTACTTC
abundance: many; j_gene: TRBJ1-2; d_gene: TRBD1; v_gene: TRBV6-5; CDR3aa: CASSLTGGIANYGYTF; CDR3nt: TGTGCCAGCAGTCTGACAGGGGGAATAGCTAACTATGGCTACACCTTC
abundance: many; j_gene: TRBJ2-7; d_gene: TRBD1; v_gene: TRBV5-1; CDR3aa: CASSVGQGSYEQYF; CDR3nt: TGCGCCAGCAGCGTCGGACAGGGGTCCTACGAGCAGTACTTC
abundance: .; j_gene: TRBJ1-6; d_gene: .; v_gene: TRBV12-3/TRBV12-4; CDR3aa: CASTPGRLNSPLHF; CDR3nt: TGTGCCAGCACCCCGGGACGGCTAAATTCACCCCTCCACTTT
abundance: few; j_gene: TRBJ2-1; d_gene: TRBD2; v_gene: TRBV7-3; CDR3aa: CASSFYGAGGYNEQFF; CDR3nt: TGTGCCAGCAGCTTTTACGGAGCGGGGGGCTACAATGAGCAGTTCTTC
abundance: .; j_gene: TRBJ1-3; d_gene: .; v_gene: TRBV5-1; CDR3aa: CASSLGYRSSGNTIYF; CDR3nt: TGCGCCAGCAGCTTGGGTTACCGGAGCTCTGGAAACACCATATATTTT
abundance: many; j_gene: TRBJ2-4; d_gene: .; v_gene: TRBV11-3; CDR3aa: CASSLDRSLAKNIQYF; CDR3nt: TGTGCCAGCAGCTTAGATCGCAGCCTAGCCAAAAACATTCAGTACTTC
abundance: many; j_gene: TRBJ2-5; d_gene: .; v_gene: TRBV15; CDR3aa: CATSSRTPQETQYF; CDR3nt: TGTGCCACCAGCTCTCGAACTCCCCAAGAGACCCAGTACTTC
abundance: .; j_gene: TRBJ2-2; d_gene: .; v_gene: TRBV5-4; CDR3aa: CASSLDLVPTGELFF; CDR3nt: TGTGCCAGCAGCTTGGACCTCGTCCCCACCGGGGAGCTGTTTTTT
abundance: few; j_gene: TRBJ2-3; d_gene: TRBD2; v_gene: TRBV20-1; CDR3aa: CSARDGLAGTSYSTDTQYF; CDR3nt: TGCAGTGCTAGAGACGGACTAGCGGGGACATCCTATAGCACAGATACGCAGTATTTT
abundance: few; j_gene: TRBJ2-3; d_gene: TRBD2; v_gene: TRBV6-5; CDR3aa: CASSYFRGDPDTQYF; CDR3nt: TGTGCCAGCAGTTACTTCCGGGGGGACCCAGATACGCAGTATTTT
abundance: many; j_gene: TRBJ2-1; d_gene: TRBD2; v_gene: TRBV5-1; CDR3aa: CASSLLVAGSYNEQFF; CDR3nt: TGCGCCAGCAGCTTGTTGGTAGCGGGATCCTACAATGAGCAGTTCTTC
abundance: few; j_gene: TRBJ2-5; d_gene: TRBD2; v_gene: TRBV12-3/TRBV12-4; CDR3aa: CASSLRSGGSQETQYF; CDR3nt: TGTGCCAGCAGTTTAAGGAGCGGGGGGTCCCAAGAGACCCAGTACTTC
abundance: few; j_gene: TRBJ2-3; d_gene: TRBD1; v_gene: TRBV19; CDR3aa: CASIGGTGFTQYF; CDR3nt: TGTGCCAGTATTGGAGGGACAGGGTTTACGCAGTATTTT
abundance: .; j_gene: TRBJ2-7; d_gene: .; v_gene: TRBV2; CDR3aa: CASSESVREQYF; CDR3nt: TGTGCCAGCAGTGAATCTGTACGGGAGCAGTACTTC
abundance: many; j_gene: TRBJ2-5; d_gene: TRBD1; v_gene: TRBV7-2; CDR3aa: CASSGLTGTGSMETQYF; CDR3nt: TGTGCCAGCAGCGGCCTAACCGGGACAGGGTCGATGGAGACCCAGTACTTC
abundance: many; j_gene: TRBJ2-5; d_gene: TRBD2; v_gene: TRBV28; CDR3aa: CASRRGLAGWETQYF; CDR3nt: TGTGCCAGCAGACGAGGACTAGCGGGGTGGGAGACCCAGTACTTC
abundance: many; j_gene: TRBJ1-2; d_gene: .; v_gene: TRBV7-2; CDR3aa: CASSLAGGYGYTF; CDR3nt: TGTGCCAGCAGCTTAGCAGGGGGCTATGGCTACACCTTC
abundance: .; j_gene: TRBJ1-1; d_gene: .; v_gene: TRBV7-9; CDR3aa: CASRVGTRLEAFF; CDR3nt: TGTGCCAGCAGAGTCGGGACACGCCTGGAAGCTTTCTTT
abundance: few; j_gene: TRBJ1-1; d_gene: TRBD1; v_gene: TRBV5-1; CDR3aa: CASSFSNYDREGRAFF; CDR3nt: TGCGCCAGCAGCTTTTCAAACTACGACAGGGAGGGTCGAGCTTTCTTT
abundance: .; j_gene: TRBJ2-5; d_gene: TRBD2; v_gene: TRBV20-1; CDR3aa: CSARDLMTSGVETQYF; CDR3nt: TGCAGTGCTAGAGATCTAATGACTAGCGGGGTAGAGACCCAGTACTTC
abundance: .; j_gene: TRBJ2-3; d_gene: TRBD2; v_gene: TRBV6-1; CDR3aa: CASTELAGTDTQYF; CDR3nt: TGTGCCAGCACAGAGCTAGCGGGCACAGATACGCAGTATTTT
abundance: many; j_gene: TRBJ2-1; d_gene: TRBD2; v_gene: TRBV7-6; CDR3aa: CASSTAPGGAYNEQFF; CDR3nt: TGTGCCAGCAGCACGGCACCGGGGGGAGCCTACAATGAGCAGTTCTTC
abundance: .; j_gene: TRBJ2-7; d_gene: TRBD2; v_gene: TRBV6-5; CDR3aa: CASSYSRASGGAYEQYF; CDR3nt: TGTGCCAGCAGTTACTCGAGAGCCAGCGGGGGGGCCTACGAGCAGTACTTC
abundance: few; j_gene: TRBJ2-7; d_gene: TRBD1; v_gene: TRBV4-1; CDR3aa: CASSQGGQGLHEQYF; CDR3nt: TGCGCCAGCAGCCAAGGGGGACAGGGACTACACGAGCAGTACTTC
abundance: many; j_gene: TRBJ1-1; d_gene: TRBD1; v_gene: TRBV7-2; CDR3aa: CASSLFASDRQSFF; CDR3nt: TGTGCCAGCAGCTTATTTGCGTCGGACAGGCAATCATTTTTT
abundance: many; j_gene: TRBJ2-5; d_gene: .; v_gene: TRBV10-3; CDR3aa: CAISDYRVVETQYF; CDR3nt: TGTGCCATCAGTGATTACAGGGTAGTAGAGACCCAGTACTTC
abundance: many; j_gene: TRBJ1-2; d_gene: .; v_gene: TRBV5-1; CDR3aa: CASSYSGTSYGYTF; CDR3nt: TGCGCCAGCAGCTACTCCGGGACATCCTATGGCTACACCTTC
abundance: few; j_gene: TRBJ2-7; d_gene: TRBD1; v_gene: TRBV19; CDR3aa: CASSSGTATYEQYF; CDR3nt: TGTGCCAGTAGCTCCGGGACAGCGACCTACGAGCAGTACTTC
abundance: many; j_gene: TRBJ2-1; d_gene: .; v_gene: TRBV2; CDR3aa: CASSSSDVGQFF; CDR3nt: TGTGCCAGCAGTTCGTCGGACGTAGGGCAGTTCTTC
abundance: many; j_gene: TRBJ2-1; d_gene: .; v_gene: TRBV9; CDR3aa: CASSVGALEGHNEQFF; CDR3nt: TGTGCCAGCAGCGTAGGAGCCCTAGAGGGACACAATGAGCAGTTCTTC
abundance: .; j_gene: TRBJ1-2; d_gene: .; v_gene: TRBV5-1; CDR3aa: CASSFSNYGYTF; CDR3nt: TGCGCCAGCAGTTTCTCTAACTATGGCTACACCTTC
abundance: .; j_gene: TRBJ2-7; d_gene: TRBD1; v_gene: TRBV20-1; CDR3aa: CSAPDRVRSYEQYF; CDR3nt: TGCAGTGCTCCTGACAGGGTGCGCTCCTACGAGCAGTACTTC
abundance: .; j_gene: TRBJ2-7; d_gene: .; v_gene: TRBV5-5; CDR3aa: CASSLRGQAIFYEQYF; CDR3nt: TGTGCCAGCAGCTTGCGGGGCCAAGCCATTTTCTACGAGCAGTACTTC
abundance: many; j_gene: TRBJ2-2; d_gene: TRBD1; v_gene: TRBV24-1; CDR3aa: CATSRTGATGELFF; CDR3nt: TGTGCCACCAGTCGGACAGGGGCTACCGGGGAGCTGTTTTTT
abundance: many; j_gene: TRBJ2-1; d_gene: TRBD1; v_gene: TRBV11-3; CDR3aa: CASSLSRGQSDEQFF; CDR3nt: TGTGCCAGCAGCTTATCCAGGGGGCAAAGCGATGAGCAGTTCTTC